Listed below are T cell receptor beta chains from one sample, sequenced in a study of OX40 agonist ivuxolimab in advanced cancers. Produced via immunoSEQ multiplex PCR; TCRdb's table is partial and in-frame only. The sample consists of about 77,000 clones, under 90% of them appearing once. The sample consisted of CD4+ or CD8+ T cells sorted from blood, taken in a trial of the OX40 agonist ivuxolimab. The receptors were gathered from an adult with an advanced solid tumor such as melanoma, head and neck, liver or kidney cancer. CDR3s include the opening cysteine and the closing phenylalanine or tryptophan. The order of the fields is CDR3 DNA, CDR3 protein, D gene, clone size, V gene, J gene. D genes are given only for firm matches. A row's size may be missing; if present it is once, few, many or a size class.

TGCGCCAGCAGCTCCCCGGGTGGGCTGGACACTGAAGCTTTCTTT	CASSSPGGLDTEAFF	NA	NA	TRBV4-1	TRBJ1-1
TGCGCCAGCAGCTTGGATCTAGCGGTTACCGGGGAGCTGTTTTTT	CASSLDLAVTGELFF	TRBD2	NA	TRBV5-1	TRBJ2-2
TGTGCCTGGAGAGCCAGGGGTCCAGGGAATTCACCCCTCCACTTT	CAWRARGPGNSPLHF	NA	NA	TRBV30	TRBJ1-6
TGCAGCGTCGTAACCTCTGGAAACACCATATATTTT	CSVVTSGNTIYF	NA	NA	TRBV29-1	TRBJ1-3
TGTGCCAGCTCAAGGACAGGCGAGGAGACCCAGTACTTC	CASSRTGEETQYF	TRBD1	NA	TRBV18	TRBJ2-5
TGTGCCAGCAGCTTGGGCAGGGGTCCCACCGGGGAGCTGTTTTTT	CASSLGRGPTGELFF	NA	NA	TRBV5-4	TRBJ2-2
TGCGCCAGCAGCTTAAGGGCGGGAGTCACACGTGAGCAGTTCTTC	CASSLRAGVTREQFF	TRBD2	NA	TRBV5-1	TRBJ2-1
TGTGCCAGCAGCCCGGGGACAGGGAGGACTGAAGCTTTCTTT	CASSPGTGRTEAFF	TRBD1	few	TRBV9	TRBJ1-1
TGTGCCAGCTCACCAGGGTTGGGGACCCCGAGGGACTATGGCTACACCTTC	CASSPGLGTPRDYGYTF	NA	NA	TRBV18	TRBJ1-2
TGTGCCAGCAAGGGGATGACAGATACGCAGTATTTT	CASKGMTDTQYF	NA	NA	TRBV6-1	TRBJ2-3
TGTGCCAGCAGTTATTCGATCGGGAGGGAAAAACTGTTTTTT	CASSYSIGREKLFF	NA	once	TRBV6-5	TRBJ1-4
TGCGCCAGCAGTGAGTCGGCGGGGGGGATCTCCTACAATGAGCAGTTCTTC	CASSESAGGISYNEQFF	TRBD2	once	TRBV10-1	TRBJ2-1
TGTGCCAGCCTCGACCGGGGACAACCGAACACTGAAGCTTTCTTT	CASLDRGQPNTEAFF	NA	NA	TRBV6-1	TRBJ1-1
TGTGCCAGCACTTCGCCGGGGACAAAAGCTTTCTTT	CASTSPGTKAFF	NA	NA	TRBV6-6	TRBJ1-1
TGCGCCAGCAGCTTGGGGGCGGCTAGCGGGAACTACGAGCAGTACTTC	CASSLGAASGNYEQYF	TRBD2	NA	TRBV5-1	TRBJ2-7
TGTGCCAGCAGTTACTCCTGGGACTCCAGCTCCTACGAGCAGTACTTC	CASSYSWDSSSYEQYF	NA	NA	TRBV6-5	TRBJ2-7
TGTGCCAGCAGTTACTCAGGGGGCAATACTGAAGCTTTCTTT	CASSYSGGNTEAFF	TRBD1	NA	TRBV6-5	TRBJ1-1
TGTGCCAGCAGCGTAGCAGGACCCCAAGAGACCCAGTACTTC	CASSVAGPQETQYF	NA	NA	TRBV9	TRBJ2-5
TGTGCCAGCAGCTTAGACAACCCATGGGATACGCAGTATTTT	CASSLDNPWDTQYF	NA	NA	TRBV11-3	TRBJ2-3
TGTGCCACCCTAGCGGGGGGTACCTACAATGAGCAGTTCTTC	CATLAGGTYNEQFF	TRBD2	NA	TRBV10-3	TRBJ2-1
TGTGCTAGTGGTTTGGTACATCGTGGGGTGGAAGAGACCCAGTACTTC	CASGLVHRGVEETQYF	NA	NA	TRBV12-5	TRBJ2-5
TGTGCCAGCAGCCAAGATCACCGCCTAAGCTACGAGCAGTACTTC	CASSQDHRLSYEQYF	NA	NA	TRBV14	TRBJ2-7
TGTGCCTGGAGTGTACTCGAAGGGAGCTATGGCTACACCTTC	CAWSVLEGSYGYTF	NA	NA	TRBV30	TRBJ1-2
TGCAGCGTTGAAGTGGGGCAGGATCAGCCCCAGCATTTT	CSVEVGQDQPQHF	NA	NA	TRBV29-1	TRBJ1-5
TGCGCCAGCAGCCAGGGGGGCAGGGACCTCTCTATCTACACCTTC	CASSQGGRDLSIYTF	TRBD1	few	TRBV5-1	TRBJ1-2
TGTGCCAGCAGCTTAGACTGGGAGGCCCTCCACTTT	CASSLDWEALHF	NA	NA	TRBV7-9	TRBJ1-6
TGTGCCAGCAACGGACTAGCGGCCGAGCAGTACTTC	CASNGLAAEQYF	TRBD2	NA	TRBV7-8	TRBJ2-7